This T cell receptor (beta chain) was identified during a study of cytomegalovirus exposure and HLA in healthy donors. The PCR ran on 60 Vbeta and 13 Jbeta primers. The method was immunoSEQ multiplex PCR; TCRdb's version includes in-frame clones alone and lacks a portion of them. The sample holds some 200,000 clones; around 83% are singletons and the top ten take around 1.7%. Whole-study findings and limits: Confirmation was obtained in vitro that a few CMV-associated chains are specific for CMV antigens. Later analysis suggested links between common viral pathogens and several top significant clusters.

Remarks on this clone: What it binds is not known.

Germline values: CDR1 SGHAT, CDR2 FQNNGV. V was clipped by 4 bases and J by 3 bases; unmatched bases: 8. This CDR3 contains 15 residues. V is TRBV11-2 and J is TRBJ2-7; 8 bases line up with TRBD2. Sample: PBMCs. The receptor was derived from a man aged 50 to 59 in good health and CMV-seronegative. The CDR3 nucleotides read TGTGCCAGCAGCTCCCGACGGGAGGGTCTCTACGAGCAGTACTTC. This sequence encodes CASSSRREGLYEQYF. Full variable domain (outside the CDR3, taken from reference TRBV11-2 and TRBJ2-7): EAGVAQSPRYKIIEKRQSVAFWCNPISGHATLYWYQQILGQGPKLLIQFQNNGVVDDSQLPKDRFSAERLKGVDSTLKIQPAKLEDSAVYLCASSSRREGLYEQYFGPGTRLTVT.